This TCR beta chain was documented in a study of technical replicates of blood from several donors. Germline lookup yields CDR1 SGHRS and CDR2 YFSETQ. V dropped 4 bases and J dropped 5; count of bases not matched to a gene: 7. The CDR3 is 15 amino acids. The method was immunoSEQ multiplex PCR; TCRdb's version includes in-frame clones alone and lacks a portion of them. The profile covers tens of thousands of clones, with 90% to 98% appearing a single time and 0.31% taken by the ten largest. This TCR derives from a human donor in good health. The chain uses TRBV5-1 and TRBJ2-1; 9 nucleotides agree with TRBD1. Sample: T cells isolated from PBMCs. Here the CDR3 reads CASSPRDREDNEQFF. CDR3 in DNA: TGCGCCAGCAGCCCCCGGGACAGGGAGGACAATGAGCAGTTCTTC.